This T cell receptor beta chain was sequenced in a study of blood T cell repertoires in COVID-19. How the authors handled the data: Nucleated cell counts were estimated from reference gene primer amplification. TCRdb's table, derived via immunoSEQ multiplex PCR, lists solely in-frame clones and lacks some. Clone size and the V and J calls come from that table; the DNA yielded D and trimming. The sample carries hundreds of thousands of clones, approximately 80% recorded once. Germline V CDR1 and CDR2: MNHEY, SVGAGI. With 2 bases removed from V and 8 bases from J, the gap between germline ends came to 9 bases. The CDR3 length is 12 residues.

The TCR comes from a woman aged 80 or over with COVID-19, enrolled during active disease. The chain is built from TRBV6-5 and TRBJ1-2; D is uncertain. The sequenced material came from peripheral blood. CDR3 amino acids: CASSYRAGGYTF. In DNA, the CDR3 is TGTGCCAGCAGTTACAGGGCGGGAGGCTACACCTTC.